These T cell receptor beta chains were read from a single sample in a study of T cell clonotyping in hematopoietic cell transplantation. Measured with immunoSEQ multiplex PCR; TCRdb has only the in-frame clones, and not every one. The top ten clones hold roughly 1.7% of a sample with approximately 80,000 clones, 90% to 97% of them seen once. The sample consisted of peripheral blood mononuclear cells, taken before stem cell transplant. The receptors originated from a woman aged 45-65 years with acute myeloid leukemia. Some clones in this sample may be carry-over from other donors' samples. Both conserved end residues are part of each CDR3.

v_gene	j_gene	CDR3aa
TRBV5-4	TRBJ1-1	CASSLVGGNTEAFF
TRBV11-2	TRBJ2-5	CASSSYFSETQYF
TRBV5-1	TRBJ2-5	CASSWLGGGQETQYF
TRBV11-2	TRBJ2-7	CASSHDYSYEQYF
TRBV6-1	TRBJ1-2	CASSAYLLSRGYTF
TRBV4-1	TRBJ2-7	CASSRTPPAGVSSYEQYF
TRBV19	TRBJ1-6	CASRVQDNSYNSPLHF
TRBV6-4	TRBJ1-5	CASSYSTEQPQHF
TRBV10-3	TRBJ2-7	CAVSRDSTGEQYF
TRBV5-6	TRBJ1-2	CASSLVAGSLVNYGYTF
TRBV5-6	TRBJ2-6	CASSFGWEGESGANVLTF
TRBV28	TRBJ2-7	CASSSTGLRYEQYF
TRBV11-2	TRBJ2-3	CASSFGQLTDTQYF
TRBV5-1	TRBJ1-1	CASSKGQYTEAFF
TRBV5-6	TRBJ1-2	CASSLERGNYGYTF
TRBV7-3	TRBJ2-2	CASSPDINTGELFF
TRBV15	TRBJ1-5	CASGQVGQPQHF
TRBV6-5	TRBJ1-2	CASSYARSGAYTF
TRBV28	TRBJ1-2	CASSPGGAYYGYTF
TRBV29-1	TRBJ2-7	CSTGQGAGEQYF
TRBV25-1	TRBJ1-1	CASSEFGELAEAFF
TRBV6-1	TRBJ1-1	CASSEAPGDGTEAFF
TRBV20-1	TRBJ2-3	CSAREQTQYF
TRBV28	TRBJ1-2	CASTDRGQSGYTF
TRBV30	TRBJ1-1	CAWTFLGGRTEAFF
TRBV6-5	TRBJ1-5	CASSYSGTGAQPQHF
TRBV29-1	TRBJ2-5	CSERLAQETQYF
TRBV7-9	TRBJ1-4	CASSLSGAKEKLFF
TRBV5-8	TRBJ1-5	CASSLYGQGLSNQPQHF
TRBV19	TRBJ1-1	CASSIQGGTEAFF
TRBV4-1	TRBJ1-2	CASSQRQLDYGYTF
TRBV29-1	TRBJ2-2	CSAGQGGNTGELFF
TRBV28	TRBJ1-1	CASSLARRTEAFF
TRBV2	TRBJ1-5	CASSPLLQGANQPQHF
TRBV5-5	TRBJ2-7	CASSLGGQGGTYEQYF
TRBV29-1	TRBJ2-5	CSVEISGSWETQYF
TRBV7-9	TRBJ1-2	CASSLAGTGLYGYTF
TRBV5-1	TRBJ1-1	CASSLGTGMNTEAFF
TRBV2	TRBJ2-7	CASRETGGVRYEQYF
TRBV7-2	TRBJ2-5	CASSSKGGRETQYF
TRBV2	TRBJ2-6	CASKGLLSGANVLTF
TRBV7-9	TRBJ1-2	CASSLATGGNYGYTF
TRBV29-1	TRBJ2-1	CSVIYRARHTDEQFF
TRBV19	TRBJ1-5	CASSIGGVQPQHF
TRBV12-2	TRBJ1-1	CASRPGQAGTEAFF
TRBV10-1	TRBJ2-2	CASRTGSGELFF
TRBV5-8	TRBJ2-7	CASSLGQGDLGLGVQYF
TRBV7-2	TRBJ2-3	CASSPLAGASTDTQYF
TRBV25-1	TRBJ2-7	CASSVPGPFSYEQYF
TRBV29-1	TRBJ2-1	CSARPGQALEFF